The present T cell receptor (beta chain) was sequenced within a study of blood T cell repertoires in COVID-19. The CDR3 covers 13 residues. Trimming stripped 11 bases from V and 7 bases from J, with 17 bases between. The germline V gene encodes CDR1 ENHRY and CDR2 SYGVKD. Authors' data handling: Nucleated cell counts were estimated from reference gene primer amplification. The assay was immunoSEQ multiplex PCR, and TCRdb's table has in-frame clones only and misses some. V and J calls and clone size are those listed in that table; D and trimming were worked out from the DNA. The repertoire has around 37,000 clones, approximately 80% of them found once; the top ten carry 4.5% to 5.5%.

The TCR originated in a man aged 45-65 years with active COVID-19. Material: peripheral blood. J is TRBJ2-2 and V is TRBV10-3, with D perhaps matching TRBD1 (7 bases). CDR3: CAGGTEVDGELFF. CDR3 in DNA: TGTGCCGGAGGGACAGAAGTGGACGGGGAGCTGTTTTTT.